One and the same sample provided the 9 T cell receptor beta chains below, sequenced in a study of molecular identifiers for immune sequencing clone quantification. Using its own MiXCR run on the PCR reads, TCRdb lists one record per CDR3 protein. The sample has some 320,000 distinct CDR3 sequences; 24% are singletons. Sequenced material: naive CD8+ T cells from blood, with Jurkat cell RNA spiked in. Subset described: FACS-sorted CD8+CD4-CCR7+CD45RA+ naive T cells. All receptors derive from a human donor in good health. Some libraries in this study had Jurkat cell RNA spiked in.

Ten or more counts support this clonotype. The chain couples TRBV30 to TRBJ2-1, with D hard to call. The CDR3 consists of 12 residues. Germline V gives CDR1 GTSNPN, CDR2 SVGIG (reference sequence). Trimming left V 0 bases short and J 5 bases short, with 5 bases between. The CDR3 sequence: CAWSVGHNEQFF. The CDR3, as DNA: TGTGCCTGGAGTGTAGGTCACAATGAGCAGTTCTTC.

The table lists this clonotype with many counts. This chain uses TRBV13 with TRBJ1-2, with D perhaps matching TRBD1 (5 bases). The CDR3 has 16 residues. The germline gives CDR1 PRHDT, CDR2 FYEKMQ (reference sequence). Trimming took off 0 bases at V and 3 bases at J, with 14 bases between the two ends. The chain's CDR3 is CASSLGLGALDYGYTF. CDR3 DNA sequence: TGTGCCAGCAGCTTAGGCCTAGGGGCCCTGGACTATGGCTACACCTTC.

V is TRBV7-9 and J is TRBJ1-4; no reliable D call. V was trimmed by 3 bases and J by 8 bases, leaving 16 bases between them. Germline assignment: CDR1 SEHNR and CDR2 FQNEAQ (reference sequence). The CDR3 sequence is 15 residues long. The CDR3, as DNA: TGTGCCAGCAGCTTCTACGGCGCTACGGGAGAAAAACTGTTTTTT. This translates into CASSFYGATGEKLFF. Looking up the rest from reference TRBV7-9 and TRBJ1-4 gives the full variable domain: DTGVSQNPRHKITKRGQNVTFRCDPISEHNRLYWYRQTLGQGPEFLTYFQNEAQLEKSRLLSDRFSAERPKGSFSTLEIQRTEQGDSAMYLCASSFYGATGEKLFFGSGTQLSVL.

This clonotype was recorded many times. One junction end does not reproduce the germline sequence, and a read error may be involved. The V gene is TRBV12-3 or TRBV12-4, the J gene TRBJ2-7, with TRBD2 matching over 12 bases. The CDR3 extends over 14 amino acids. The CDR3 nucleotides read TGTGCCAGCAGTCTAGCGGGAGGGCCGCGAGAGCAGTACTTC. It encodes CASSLAGGPREQYF.

This clonotype was seen many times. V gene TRBV5-6 combines with J gene TRBJ2-7, with D possibly being TRBD2 (6 bases). Trimming took off 0 bases at V and 3 bases at J, with 13 bases between the two ends. The CDR3 totals 15 residues. CDR1 is SGHDT, CDR2 YYEEEE, per germline. The chain's CDR3 is CASSLGAGTVYEQYF. The CDR3 DNA reads as TGTGCCAGCAGCTTGGGAGCCGGGACTGTCTACGAGCAGTACTTC. The whole variable domain, remainder taken from reference TRBV5-6 and TRBJ2-7, is DAGVTQSPTHLIKTRGQQVTLRCSPKSGHDTVSWYQQALGQGPQFIFQYYEEEERQRGNFPDRFSGHQFPNYSSELNVNALLLGDSALYLCASSLGAGTVYEQYFGPGTRLTVT.

This clonotype occurred many times. CDR3 DNA sequence: TGCGCCAGCAGCTTGGGATCGGGGGCCACTGAAGCTTTCTTT. Translated: CASSLGSGATEAFF. The V call is TRBV5-1, the J call TRBJ1-1, with D maybe TRBD1 (6 bases). V lost 0 bases to trimming and J lost 4 bases, with 10 bases between them. Germline loops: CDR1 SGHRS, CDR2 YFSETQ. The CDR3 contains 14 residues.

This sequence joins TRBV19 and TRBJ2-1; D is unresolved. The CDR3 sequence is 18 residues long. V shed 0 bases and J shed 0 bases, with 15 bases lying between them. Germline CDR1 is LNHDA and CDR2 is SQIVND (reference sequence). CDR3 protein: CASSIDQVPKSSYNEQFF. The CDR3 region has the DNA TGTGCCAGTAGTATAGACCAGGTGCCCAAAAGCTCCTACAATGAGCAGTTCTTC.

Of note for this clonotype: It may be a read error: a sequence one base away is much more abundant. The rearrangement uses TRBV7-6 and TRBJ1-1; 8 nucleotides align to TRBD1. CDR1 and CDR2 (germline): SGHVS, FNYEAQ. The CDR3 has 16 amino acids. This chain's CDR3 is CASSLHMDRANTAAFF. Here the CDR3 DNA reads TGTGCCAGCAGCCTACACATGGACAGGGCTAACACTGCAGCTTTCTTT.

In the case of this clonotype: A much bigger clone sits one base away, suggesting this may be a read error. The gene calls are TRBV12-3 or TRBV12-4 and TRBJ2-1; 10 bases map to TRBD2. The CDR3 totals 16 residues. Trimming took 3 bases from V and 7 from J; bases not matched to a gene: 9. CDR3: CASSFPPSGSGNEQFF. The DNA of the CDR3 is TGTGCCAGCAGTTTTCCCCCTAGCGGGAGTGGTAATGAGCAGTTCTTC.